Each of the 18 T cell receptor beta chains below was sequenced from the same sample in a study of regulatory T cells in long-lasting Graves disease. Time point defined: persistent/refractory GD, antithyroid drugs over 5 years with positive TRAb. Scientists built the TCR library using RNA that was extracted from PBMCs. With iRepertoire HTBI primers and Arm-PCR of CDR3 regions, TCR beta libraries were built. TCRdb reprocessed the multiplex PCR reads via MiXCR and lists one record per CDR3 protein. The sample has a few hundred thousand distinct CDR3 sequences, 23% seen once. The specimen was peripheral blood mononuclear cells (PBMCs), collected when the disease was refractory, from a patient treated with antithyroid drugs. These TCRs come from a female donor with Graves disease.

This clonotype was counted ten times or more. This chain connects TRBV6-2 or TRBV6-3 to TRBJ1-5; perhaps TRBD1 as D (6 bases). The CDR3 spans 14 residues. Germline lookup yields CDR1 MNHEY and CDR2 SVGEGT. Trimming removed 4 bases at V and 2 bases at J, with 9 bases between. The CDR3 DNA reads as TGTGCCAGCAGTTCCAGGGGTGGCAATCAGCCCCAGCATTTT. Its translation is CASSSRGGNQPQHF.

This clonotype showed up just a few times. The chain joins TRBV6-1 to TRBJ1-2; D is undetermined. This CDR3 is 12 amino acids long. CDR1 and CDR2 from the germline V gene are MNHNS and SASEGT. Trimming removed 6 bases from V and 4 bases from J, with 9 bases in between. The CDR3 DNA follows: TGTGCCAGCAGCGCAGGCCTCTATGGCTACACCTTC. This codes for CASSAGLYGYTF.

The genes are TRBV13 and TRBJ2-7; 7 bases map to TRBD1. The germline V gene encodes CDR1 PRHDT and CDR2 FYEKMQ (reference sequence). J was trimmed by 4 bases and V by 5 bases; bases with no gene match: 8. This CDR3 region has 14 residues. The CDR3 sequence: CASSETGSPYEQYF. The CDR3 DNA is TGTGCCAGCAGCGAGACAGGGTCCCCGTACGAGCAGTACTTC.

This clonotype was counted many times. This sequence joins TRBV2 and TRBJ2-7, with TRBD2 as a possible D gene (6 bases). Trimming removed 7 bases at V and 2 bases at J, with 12 bases between. CDR1 and CDR2 (germline): SNHLY, FYNNEI. CDR3 length: 13 residues. CDR3 sequence reads: CASNRDSAYEQYF. CDR3 nucleotide sequence: TGTGCCAGCAACCGGGACTCAGCCTACGAGCAGTACTTC.

Comment on this clonotype: A far bigger clonotype differs at one base, so this is likely a read error. J is TRBJ1-5 and V is TRBV7-9; a possible D gene is TRBD1 (5 bases). Germline CDR1 and CDR2: SEHNR and FQNEAQ (reference sequence). The CDR3 loop spans 14 amino acids. The CDR3: CASGFRGYDQPQHF. In DNA, the CDR3 is TGTGCCAGCGGCTTCCGGGGGTATGATCAGCCCCAGCATTTT.

This clonotype was detected only a few times. This chain uses TRBV6-2 or TRBV6-3 with TRBJ1-6; D is uncertain. With 5 bases removed from V and 5 bases from J, the gap between germline ends came to 10 bases. From germline, CDR1 is MNHEY and CDR2 SVGEGT. The CDR3 length is 14 residues. DNA of the CDR3: TGTGCCAGCAGTGAAGGAGGGAATAATTCACCCCTCCACTTT. Translating it yields CASSEGGNNSPLHF.

This clonotype has at least ten counts. J is TRBJ2-5 and V is TRBV2; possible D gene TRBD2, 5 bases. The germline V and J ends were trimmed by 5 bases and 4 bases, with 20 bases remaining between them. The CDR3 runs to 16 residues. The germline V gene encodes CDR1 SNHLY and CDR2 FYNNEI. The chain's CDR3 is CASSQRLGESGETQYF. The CDR3 nucleotides are TGTGCCAGCAGTCAAAGGCTTGGGGAGTCGGGAGAGACCCAGTACTTC.

This clonotype came up many times. The CDR3: CASSPNRLNYGYTF. The CDR3 region has the DNA TGTGCCAGCAGCCCTAACAGGCTTAACTATGGCTACACCTTC. The V gene is TRBV28, the J gene TRBJ1-2; D may be TRBD1 (5 bases). Germline CDR1 reads MDHEN; CDR2 reads SYDVKM. The CDR3 is 14 residues long. Trimming removed 6 bases at V and 1 base at J, with 12 bases between.

The table lists this clonotype with a few counts. This chain joins TRBV5-4 and TRBJ2-7; 12 positions match TRBD1. The CDR3 extends over 14 amino acids. Germline CDR1 reads SGHNT; CDR2 reads YYREEE (reference sequence). V lost 3 bases and J lost 5; bases outside the gene matches: 3. The CDR3 protein is CASSWDRGRDEQYF. The CDR3 bases are TGTGCCAGCAGCTGGGACAGGGGGCGCGACGAGCAGTACTTC.

The chain recombines TRBV3-1 with TRBJ2-6; D gene ambiguous. CDR1 is LGHDT and CDR2 is YNNKEL in the germline V gene (reference sequence). V dropped 5 bases and J dropped 0 bases, with 5 bases sitting between them. The CDR3 sequence is 14 residues long. This chain's CDR3 is CASSGYSGANVLTF. The CDR3 nucleotides are TGTGCCAGCAGCGGTTACTCTGGGGCCAACGTCCTGACTTTC.

In its sample, this clonotype was seen many times. V usage is TRBV7-6 and J usage is TRBJ2-5; TRBD1 agrees at 7 bases. The V gene's germline CDR1 is SGHVS and CDR2 FNYEAQ. Trimming removed 5 bases from V and 0 bases from J; junction bases left unmatched: 3. CDR3 size: 14 residues. CDR3 coding DNA: TGTGCCAGCAGCCGGGACAGCAACCAAGAGACCCAGTACTTC. Translated, it gives CASSRDSNQETQYF.

In this sample, this clonotype turned up many times. The V gene is TRBV28, the J gene TRBJ1-1, with 8 bases that match TRBD1. This CDR3 contains 14 residues. With 6 bases clipped from V and 5 bases from J, the junction kept 8 bases outside the gene matches. Germline assignment: CDR1 MDHEN and CDR2 SYDVKM. CDR3 loop: CASSFGQGRTEAFF. The CDR3 region has the DNA TGTGCCAGCAGCTTTGGACAGGGCAGGACTGAAGCTTTCTTT.

J is TRBJ2-5 and V is TRBV7-9; D remains unclear. Per germline, CDR1 SEHNR and CDR2 FQNEAQ (reference sequence). CDR3 length: 15 amino acids. V was shortened by 1 base and J by 3 bases, with 12 bases between the two germline ends. Here the CDR3 DNA reads TGTGCCAGCAGCTTAGAAGGTTCGGCTGAAGAGACCCAGTACTTC. Amino acid sequence: CASSLEGSAEETQYF. Full variable domain (remainder filled in from reference TRBV7-9 and TRBJ2-5): DTGVSQNPRHKITKRGQNVTFRCDPISEHNRLYWYRQTLGQGPEFLTYFQNEAQLEKSRLLSDRFSAERPKGSFSTLEIQRTEQGDSAMYLCASSLEGSAEETQYFGPGTRLLVL.

This clonotype was detected only a few times. V is TRBV5-6 and J is TRBJ2-7, with D hard to call. The V and J ends lost 2 bases and 0 bases respectively, with 6 bases between them. Germline CDR1 and CDR2: SGHDT and YYEEEE. The CDR3 has 13 amino acids. Here the CDR3 reads CASSFWASYEQYF. Here the CDR3 DNA reads TGTGCCAGCAGCTTTTGGGCCTCCTACGAGCAGTACTTC.

In the case of this clonotype: A read error may be the cause here, since a much bigger clone is one base away. The CDR3 is CASSDPVAGGSSYGYTF. CDR3 bases: TGTGCCAGCAGTGATCCGGTGGCAGGCGGAAGCTCCTATGGCTACACCTTC. V and J are TRBV6-4 and TRBJ1-2; no definite D call. Looked up from germline, CDR1 is MRHNA and CDR2 is SNTAGT. Trimming took 3 bases from V and 4 from J, leaving 21 bases between them. The CDR3 runs 17 residues.

This clonotype was recorded at least ten times. This rearrangement joins TRBV28 to TRBJ2-5; 7 positions match TRBD2. Germline V CDR1 and CDR2: MDHEN, SYDVKM. Trimming at V came to 6 bases and at J to 5 bases, leaving 6 bases not matched to a gene. The CDR3 covers 13 residues. CDR3 DNA: TGTGCCAGCAGCTTAGTCGGGAGGGAGACCCAGTACTTC. Amino acid sequence: CASSLVGRETQYF.

This clonotype was counted only a few times. The CDR3 is CASSLSTSLFYEQYF. The CDR3 DNA reads as TGTGCCAGCAGCTTAAGTACTAGCCTGTTCTACGAGCAGTACTTC. The chain is built from TRBV11-2 and TRBJ2-7; D might be TRBD2 (6 bases). This CDR3 has 15 residues. Trimming cost V 2 bases and J 3 bases, with 14 bases left between them. Germline assignment: CDR1 SGHAT and CDR2 FQNNGV.

The count of this clonotype is one. The rearrangement joins TRBV5-5 to TRBJ1-3, with a tentative D call TRBD1 (6 bases). The CDR3 totals 14 residues. With 6 bases removed from V and 0 bases from J, the gap between germline ends came to 10 bases. The germline V gene has CDR1 SGHKS and CDR2 YYEKEE (reference sequence). DNA for the CDR3: TGTGCCAGCAATCACAGGGTCTCTGGAAACACCATATATTTT. Translated: CASNHRVSGNTIYF.